This TCR beta chain was sequenced in a study of a mutant IDH1 vaccine in newly diagnosed glioma. Using immunoSEQ multiplex PCR, the repertoire was profiled, and TCRdb retains in-frame clones only, with some absent. The profile shows about 35,000 clones, about three quarters of them singletons. Trimming took 2 bases from V and 6 from J, leaving 13 bases between them. This CDR3 has 14 residues. Germline V gene lookup returns CDR1 SGHTA and CDR2 FQGTGA. Indicated time point: baseline, week 1 (first vaccination visit). The treatment denotes: pre-vaccination baseline after standard-of-care therapy. V and J are TRBV7-3 and TRBJ1-1; no clear D. Specimen: peripheral blood mononuclear cells (PBMCs), collected from a glioma patient treated with radiotherapy, temozolomide or both. This TCR derives from a man aged 50-59 years with glioma. Some clones in this sample may be carry-over from other donors' samples. This CDR3 is CASSLGVGSPEAFF. In DNA form, the CDR3 reads TGTGCCAGCAGCTTAGGGGTAGGATCTCCTGAAGCTTTCTTT. Complete variable domain (other parts from reference TRBV7-3 and TRBJ1-1): GAGVSQTPSNKVTEKGKYVELRCDPISGHTALYWYRQSLGQGPEFLIYFQGTGAADDSGLPNDRFFAVRPEGSVSTLKIQRTERGDSAVYLCASSLGVGSPEAFFGQGTRLTVV.